These 24 T cell receptor beta chains came from one sample sequenced in a study of T cell responses to AZD1222 COVID-19 vaccine. The data were produced by immunoSEQ multiplex PCR, yet TCRdb's version contains in-frame clones alone and is incomplete. The sample lists some 130,000 clones; 91% were seen once. The sequenced sample was peripheral blood, obtained on day 0 of AZD1222 vaccination. All receptors come from an adult in good health.

This chain uses TRBV5-4 with TRBJ1-1; unclear D gene. The CDR3 spans 14 residues. The V end was cut by 2 bases, the J end by 1 base, with 9 bases between. The germline CDR1 and CDR2 sequences are SGHNT and YYREEE (reference sequence). The CDR3 nucleotides are TGTGCCAGCAGCTTCCGGACTGAGAACACTGAAGCTTTCTTT. Amino acids: CASSFRTENTEAFF.

This chain joins TRBV25-1 and TRBJ2-3, with 12 nucleotides matching TRBD2. CDR3 length equals 16 residues. Unmatched junction bases numbered 3, after V lost 1 base and J lost 4 bases. Germline CDR1 MGHDK, CDR2 SYGVNS. The CDR3, as DNA: TGTGCCAGCAGTGAATCTAGCGGGGGGGATTCAGATACGCAGTATTTT. Amino acids: CASSESSGGDSDTQYF.

V gene TRBV15 combines with J gene TRBJ1-1; D is possibly TRBD1 (5 bases). Trimming shortened V by 0 bases and J by 11 bases, and 13 bases separated the two germline ends. The germline V gene has CDR1 LNHNV and CDR2 YYDKDF (reference sequence). CDR3 size: 13 residues. CDR3 bases: TGTGCCACCAGCAGAGATAGGGGAGTAGGTGCTTTCTTT. This gives the protein CATSRDRGVGAFF.

The DNA for the CDR3 is TGTGCCAGCGGCCTAAGGACCGGGGAGCTGTTTTTT. This gives the protein CASGLRTGELFF. J is TRBJ2-2 and V is TRBV7-8; D ambiguous. Trimming shortened V by 8 bases and J by 5 bases, and 9 bases separated the two germline ends. The CDR3 runs to 12 residues. From germline, CDR1 is SGHVS and CDR2 FQNEAQ.

This clone showed up just a few times. Other DNA sequences within the sample encode an identical CDR3. The J gene is TRBJ2-6, the V gene TRBV4-3, with D hard to call. CDR3 length: 17 residues. CDR1 LGHNA and CDR2 YSLEER come from the germline V gene. The V gene lost 0 bases and the J gene lost 0 bases, with 9 bases spanning the gap. Written as DNA, the CDR3 is TGCGCCAGCAGCCAAGATATAAGGTCCTCTGGGGCCAACGTCCTGACTTTC. Its protein is CASSQDIRSSGANVLTF.

The V call is TRBV7-9, the J call TRBJ1-5; the match to TRBD1 covers 7 bases. The CDR3 extends over 13 amino acids. Germline CDR1 SEHNR, CDR2 FQNEAQ (reference sequence). The V gene end was trimmed by 5 bases and the J gene end by 9 bases; junction bases not matched to a gene: 7. The CDR3 loop reads CASSPQGTLPQHF. As DNA, the CDR3 is TGTGCCAGCAGCCCACAGGGGACTCTGCCCCAGCATTTT.

In its sample, this clone was seen once. V usage is TRBV2 and J usage is TRBJ2-5; no clear D. Germline values: CDR1 SNHLY, CDR2 FYNNEI. The CDR3 runs to 13 residues. V lost 1 base, J lost 4 bases, and 7 bases lay in between. CDR3 in DNA: TGTGCCAGCAGTGAAGACGGGCTAGAGACCCAGTACTTC. As protein: CASSEDGLETQYF. Combining the CDR3 with reference TRBV2 and TRBJ2-5 gives the whole variable domain EPEVTQTPSHQVTQMGQEVILRCVPISNHLYFYWYRQILGQKVEFLVSFYNNEISEKSEIFDDQFSVERPDGSNFTLKIRSTKLEDSAMYFCASSEDGLETQYFGPGTRLLVL.

V usage is TRBV2 and J usage is TRBJ1-1; 7 bases align to TRBD1. There are 14 residues in the CDR3. Germline V gives CDR1 SNHLY, CDR2 FYNNEI. The V segment lost 6 bases and the J segment 3 bases; nucleotides outside the gene matches: 7. CDR3: CASSVGGAHTEAFF. The CDR3 DNA follows: TGTGCCAGCAGCGTAGGGGGCGCCCACACTGAAGCTTTCTTT.

This chain uses TRBV10-3 with TRBJ1-5; D not resolved. The CDR3 runs 15 residues. The V end was cut by 10 bases, the J end by 3 bases, with 19 bases between. The V gene's germline CDR1 is ENHRY and CDR2 SYGVKD. This CDR3 reads CATGWRVSDNQPQHF. The CDR3 bases are TGTGCCACCGGTTGGAGGGTTTCGGACAATCAGCCCCAGCATTTT.

This clone was counted between two and nine times. The V gene is TRBV7-2, the J gene TRBJ2-7; tentatively, D is TRBD2 (6 bases). Germline values: CDR1 SGHTA, CDR2 FQGNSA. Deletions cut 5 bases from V and 2 bases from J, with 22 bases between. This CDR3 is 17 amino acids long. CDR3 DNA sequence: TGTGCCAGCAGCCTACATAGAGCGGGTGGGCCCCCCTACGAGCAGTACTTC. Translating gives CASSLHRAGGPPYEQYF.

The J gene is TRBJ2-6, the V gene TRBV2; D is undetermined. Between the trimmed V and J ends, which lost 3 bases and 0 bases, there was a span of 3 bases. The CDR3 is 14 residues long. CDR1 and CDR2 (germline): SNHLY, FYNNEI. Here the CDR3 DNA reads TGTGCCAGCAGTGATATCTCTGGGGCCAACGTCCTGACTTTC. Protein: CASSDISGANVLTF.

The chain couples TRBV11-3 to TRBJ1-1, with 9 bases identical to TRBD1. The V gene end was trimmed by 5 bases and the J gene end by 7 bases; junction bases not matched to a gene: 5. The germline gives CDR1 SGHNT, CDR2 YENEEA. The CDR3 totals 13 residues. Here the CDR3 DNA reads TGTGCCAGCAGCCAGGGACAGGGCGGTGAAGCTTTCTTT. It translates to CASSQGQGGEAFF.

V usage is TRBV13 and J usage is TRBJ2-3, with D perhaps assigned TRBD1 or TRBD2 (5 bases each). Germline V gene sequence: CDR1 PRHDT, CDR2 FYEKMQ (reference sequence). With 1 base removed from V and 6 bases from J, the gap between germline ends came to 11 bases. The CDR3 loop spans 14 amino acids. CDR3 nucleotide sequence: TGTGCCAGCAGCTTAGTGGGGCGGAGGGATACGCAGTATTTT. Residues: CASSLVGRRDTQYF.

The chain has TRBV11-2 and TRBJ1-1, with 9 bases matching TRBD1. CDR1 is SGHAT, CDR2 FQNNGV, per germline. Trimming at V came to 5 bases and at J to 1 base, leaving 5 bases not matched to a gene. The CDR3 covers 15 residues. The CDR3 sequence is CASSLPGQGNTEAFF. CDR3 nucleotide sequence: TGTGCCAGCAGCCTACCGGGACAGGGGAACACTGAAGCTTTCTTT.

The J gene is TRBJ2-7, the V gene TRBV2; TRBD2 aligns across 16 bases. V was pared by 7 bases and J by 1 base, with 7 bases of the junction left unmatched. The CDR3 runs 17 residues. Per germline, CDR1 SNHLY and CDR2 FYNNEI. The CDR3 region is CASIPGLAGGKSYEQYF. CDR3 coding DNA: TGTGCCAGCATTCCGGGACTAGCGGGAGGGAAATCCTACGAGCAGTACTTC.

V usage is TRBV4-1 and J usage is TRBJ2-2; D uncertain. V dropped 5 bases and J dropped 6 bases, with 13 bases sitting between them. CDR1 is MGHRA, CDR2 YSYEKL, per germline. This CDR3 region has 14 residues. The CDR3 is CASSLRPVAGELFF. The DNA for the CDR3 is TGCGCCAGCAGCTTGCGGCCTGTCGCCGGGGAGCTGTTTTTT.

This chain connects TRBV27 to TRBJ1-1; 8 bases map to TRBD1. Germline trimming cut 5 bases from V and 5 bases from J; bases unmatched to any gene: 4. The CDR3 sequence is 13 residues long. Germline loops: CDR1 MNHEY, CDR2 SMNVEV (reference sequence). CDR3 amino acids: CASSRDRRTEAFF. The CDR3 region has the DNA TGTGCCAGCAGTCGGGACAGGCGGACTGAAGCTTTCTTT.

The chain links TRBV25-1 to TRBJ2-1; D gene ambiguous. V lost 5 bases, J lost 2 bases, and 10 bases lay in between. This CDR3 spans 14 amino acids. Germline-derived CDR1 and CDR2 are MGHDK and SYGVNS. The CDR3 nucleotides read TGTGCCAGCAGTAGGGCAGGCCCCTACAATGAGCAGTTCTTC. This translates into CASSRAGPYNEQFF.

This rearrangement joins TRBV27 to TRBJ1-2; 7 bases map to TRBD1. The CDR3 covers 15 residues. Per the germline V gene, CDR1 is MNHEY and CDR2 is SMNVEV (reference sequence). After removal of 5 bases from V and 5 bases from J, the junction contained 11 bases not matched to a gene. The CDR3 DNA reads as TGTGCCAGCAGTCCGAGGGGGGGACAGCCTTATGGCTACACCTTC. Residues: CASSPRGGQPYGYTF.

The chain couples TRBV30 to TRBJ1-1, with D possibly matching TRBD1 (5 bases). This CDR3 has 14 residues. Germline V gives CDR1 GTSNPN, CDR2 SVGIG (reference sequence). The V gene lost 0 bases and the J gene lost 5 bases, with 13 bases spanning the gap. The CDR3 sequence is CAWSVLRGETEAFF. The CDR3 region has the DNA TGTGCCTGGAGTGTACTCAGAGGGGAGACTGAAGCTTTCTTT.

The rearrangement uses TRBV5-3 and TRBJ2-1, with D possibly being TRBD2 (6 bases). TRBV5-3 is sorted into the ORF group, with uncertain function. Trimming removed 4 bases from V and 4 bases from J, with 24 bases in between. The CDR3 runs 18 residues. Written as DNA, the CDR3 is TGTGCCAGAAGCCCTTTGGTCGTTGCAAGGGGAGGTTACAATGAGCAGTTCTTC. This gives the protein CARSPLVVARGGYNEQFF.

The chain recombines TRBV20-1 with TRBJ2-7; weak D call: TRBD1 (5 bases). From germline, CDR1 is DFQATT and CDR2 SNEGSKA (reference sequence). There are 14 residues in the CDR3. Trimming left V 3 bases short and J 4 bases short, with 16 bases between. CDR3 loop: CSASRREVYYEQYF. The CDR3 DNA sequence: TGCAGTGCTAGTCGCAGGGAAGTCTATTACGAGCAGTACTTC.

This chain connects TRBV6-1 to TRBJ2-7; D ambiguous. In germline, CDR1 is MNHNS, CDR2 SASEGT. CDR3 length: 13 residues. V was cut by 1 base and J by 6 bases, with 10 bases left in between. The CDR3 DNA follows: TGTGCCAGCAGTGAAGGGGGTCTCTCCGAGCAGTACTTC. Translating gives CASSEGGLSEQYF.

This clone was found once. The chain uses TRBV7-2 and TRBJ2-2, with TRBD2 matching 8 bases. This CDR3 is built from 16 residues. The V gene end was trimmed by 0 bases and the J gene end by 6 bases; junction bases not matched to a gene: 6. Looked up from germline, CDR1 is SGHTA and CDR2 is FQGNSA. The CDR3 region is CASSLASTSVSGELFF. In DNA, the CDR3 is TGTGCCAGCAGCTTAGCCTCGACTAGCGTGTCCGGGGAGCTGTTTTTT.